This is a list of T cell receptor beta chains from one sample in a study of blood T cell repertoires in COVID-19. Some clones are missing from TCRdb's copy, which holds only in-frame ones; the method was immunoSEQ multiplex PCR. The sample holds 150,000 or so clones, approximately 86% seen once. The sequenced material came from PBMCs or T cells enriched from blood (not recorded which). Every receptor here comes from a woman between 40 and 50 years old who had been exposed to COVID-19. The CDR3 runs from the conserved cysteine through the conserved F or W. The D gene is left open where the match is weak. Size is stated for part of the rows, as once, few or many counts, or as a class when the clone is expanded.

d_call cdr3_length clone_size j_call v_call cdr3_nt cdr3_aa
TRBD1 14 - TRBJ2-7 TRBV5-1 TGCGCCAGCAGCCCCGGGACAGGGTCCTACGAGCAGTACTTC CASSPGTGSYEQYF
- 13 - TRBJ1-2 TRBV6-4 TGTGCCAGCAGTGACACGTACGGTTATGGCTACACCTTC CASSDTYGYGYTF
- 12 - TRBJ2-2 TRBV5-5 TGTGCCAGCAGCACCGGGACCGGGGAGCTGTTTTTT CASSTGTGELFF
- 12 - TRBJ1-1 TRBV13 TGTGCCAGCAGCTTCAAGCTCCAAAAAGCTTTCTTT CASSFKLQKAFF
TRBD1 15 - TRBJ1-1 TRBV2 TGTGCCAGCAGGGCCGGGACAGCCATGAACACTGAAGCTTTCTTT CASRAGTAMNTEAFF
TRBD2 19 - TRBJ2-3 TRBV19 TGTGCCAGTACCACCTTCGGGACTAGCGGGGGCGCCTACACAGATACGCAGTATTTT CASTTFGTSGGAYTDTQYF
TRBD1 13 - TRBJ1-4 TRBV15 TGTGCCACCTGGAACAGGGGGGGTGAAAAACTGTTTTTT CATWNRGGEKLFF
- 13 - TRBJ1-2 TRBV5-6 TGTGCCAGCAGCTTCATAGCTAACTATGGCTACACCTTC CASSFIANYGYTF
- 17 - TRBJ2-7 TRBV28 TGTGCCAGCAGTTCTCTGGGGGGGGACAGGCTGTCCTACGAGCAGTACTTC CASSSLGGDRLSYEQYF
- 17 - TRBJ2-1 TRBV27 TGTGCCAGCAGTAATCGACAGGCACGACGTCCCCTAAATGAGCAGTTCTTC CASSNRQARRPLNEQFF
- 13 - TRBJ1-5 TRBV25-1 TGTGCCAGCAGTCGGGCAGGGGATCAGCCCCAGCATTTT CASSRAGDQPQHF
TRBD2 16 - TRBJ2-1 TRBV10-3 TGTGCCATCAGTGGTCTGACGGGAGGGGTCTACAATGAGCAGTTCTTC CAISGLTGGVYNEQFF
- 15 - TRBJ1-4 TRBV28 TGTGCCAGCAGTCCCGCAGGTGCAACTAATGAAAAACTGTTTTTT CASSPAGATNEKLFF
- 14 - TRBJ1-2 TRBV9 TGTGCCAGCAGTGGCCGGGACACAAACTATGGCTACACCTTC CASSGRDTNYGYTF
TRBD1 14 - TRBJ1-2 TRBV28 TGTGCCAGCAGCTTCACGGGACAGTTCTATGGCTACACCTTC CASSFTGQFYGYTF
- 15 - TRBJ2-7 TRBV12-1 TGTGCCAGCAGCCCCACTAGCGGGAGCTCCTACGAGCAGTACTTC CASSPTSGSSYEQYF
- 14 - TRBJ2-2 TRBV15 TGTGCCACCAGCAGAGATCGGACACCCGGGGAGCTGTTTTTT CATSRDRTPGELFF
TRBD1 15 once TRBJ1-2 TRBV4-1 TGCGCCAGCAGCCAGGGGACAGGCCCTAACTATGGCTACACCTTC CASSQGTGPNYGYTF
- 15 few TRBJ2-5 TRBV19 TGTGCCAGTAGCCCCGGACTACAAACGCAAGAGACCCAGTACTTC CASSPGLQTQETQYF
- 17 - TRBJ1-3 TRBV18 TGTGCCAGCTCACTACCCGGACGGGGAGACTCTGGAAACACCATATATTTT CASSLPGRGDSGNTIYF